This T cell receptor (beta chain) was captured in a study of cytomegalovirus exposure and HLA in healthy donors. CDR3 length equals 15 residues. Germline V gene data show CDR1 as MNHNY and CDR2 as SVGAGI (reference sequence). The J segment lost 5 bases and the V segment lost 2 bases, leaving 7 bases of the junction unmatched. The study ran its PCR with 60 Vbeta and 13 Jbeta primers. The method was immunoSEQ multiplex PCR; TCRdb's version includes in-frame clones alone and lacks a portion of them. The sample yields 100,000 to 150,000 clones, 75% to 85% seen once. This clone has a handful of counts. Antigen unknown. Points from the study as a whole: TCR beta sequences reportedly predicted most subjects' HLA-A and HLA-B alleles accurately.

Sequencing was performed on PBMCs. The TCR sequence derives from a woman aged 45-65 years in good health and CMV-seropositive. The chain has TRBV6-6 and TRBJ1-2; 8 bases match TRBD1. Written as DNA, the CDR3 is TGTGCCAGCAGTTACACCGGGACAGGCGCATATGGCTACACCTTC. This codes for CASSYTGTGAYGYTF.